The 16 T cell receptor beta chains below were found in one sample sequenced in a study of response to subunit inactivated influenza vaccine. TCRdb re-derived calls from the RT-PCR reads in MiXCR, one entry per CDR3 protein. The table includes hundreds of thousands of distinct CDR3 sequences, roughly 18% detected once. Source: PBMCs from blood, taken 4 to 6 days after vaccination. These receptor sequences come from a man in his fifties or sixties who received an inactivated influenza vaccine.

This clonotype was seen a few times. The chain joins TRBV20-1 to TRBJ2-5, with 12 nucleotides matching TRBD2. The V and J ends lost 6 bases and 5 bases, in that order; junction bases with no gene match: 13. The CDR3 runs to 16 residues. Looked up from germline, CDR1 is DFQATT and CDR2 is SNEGSKA (reference sequence). CDR3 sequence reads: CSAIGLAGRTSETQYF. Written as DNA, the CDR3 is TGCAGTGCGATCGGACTAGCGGGGAGGACCTCGGAGACCCAGTACTTC.

The sample holds a few counts of this clonotype. This chain connects TRBV6-2 or TRBV6-3 to TRBJ2-3; weak D call: TRBD1 (5 bases). The CDR3 has 20 residues. Germline CDR1 is MNHEY and CDR2 is SVGEGT. V dropped 0 bases and J dropped 2 bases, with 24 bases sitting between them. This CDR3 reads CASSYSAGRMGRVPTDTQYF. The CDR3 DNA sequence: TGTGCCAGCAGTTACTCCGCCGGCCGAATGGGCAGGGTACCCACAGATACGCAGTATTTT.

The sample holds many counts of this clonotype. The chain uses TRBV29-1 and TRBJ2-2; the D is unclear. This CDR3 is built from 12 residues. The germline V and J ends were trimmed by 4 bases and 5 bases, with 8 bases remaining between them. Germline CDR1 is SQVTM and CDR2 is ANQGSEA. In DNA, the CDR3 is TGCAGCGTTGCGGGTTTAACCGGGGAGCTGTTTTTT. Translating gives CSVAGLTGELFF.

V gene TRBV11-2 combines with J gene TRBJ2-1; no clear D gene. Per germline, CDR1 SGHAT and CDR2 FQNNGV. V was pared by 2 bases and J by 5 bases, with 10 bases between. This CDR3 has 14 residues. DNA for the CDR3: TGTGCCAGCAGCTTATTTTTCAGGAACAATGAGCAGTTCTTC. The encoded protein is CASSLFFRNNEQFF.

This clonotype was detected many times. This rearrangement joins TRBV7-2 to TRBJ1-1; D is undetermined. V was trimmed by 2 bases and J by 1 base, leaving 5 bases between them. Germline CDR1 SGHTA, CDR2 FQGNSA. The CDR3 sequence is 13 residues long. CDR3 bases: TGTGCCAGCAGCTTATTCCCGAACACTGAAGCTTTCTTT. Its protein is CASSLFPNTEAFF.

The chain couples TRBV9 to TRBJ1-2; no reliable D call. Germline lookup yields CDR1 SGDLS and CDR2 YYNGEE. Trimming removed 4 bases at V and 7 bases at J, with 11 bases between. CDR3 length: 12 amino acids. This chain's CDR3 is CASSTPRSGYTF. CDR3 nucleotides: TGTGCCAGCAGCACCCCCCGGAGTGGCTACACCTTC.

This clonotype was seen only a few times. The chain uses TRBV6-1 and TRBJ2-3; 7 bases fit TRBD1. The CDR3 totals 14 residues. J was trimmed by 2 bases and V by 5 bases; bases with no gene match: 4. The germline V gene encodes CDR1 MNHNS and CDR2 SASEGT. CDR3 nucleotide sequence: TGTGCCAGCAGTACAGGGGCCACCACAGATACGCAGTATTTT. It is translated as CASSTGATTDTQYF.

The gene calls are TRBV6-1 and TRBJ1-2; 9 nucleotides line up with TRBD1. The CDR3 covers 14 residues. In germline, CDR1 is MNHNS, CDR2 SASEGT. J lost 8 bases, V lost 6 bases, and 10 bases had no gene match. DNA of the CDR3: TGTGCCAGCAGACGGACAGGGGCGAGTAGCGGCTACACCTTC. Encoded protein: CASRRTGASSGYTF.

The chain couples TRBV28 to TRBJ2-1; TRBD1 aligns across 10 bases. V trimming: 7 bases; J trimming: 7 bases; junction bases outside the gene matches: 7. Germline assignment: CDR1 MDHEN and CDR2 SYDVKM. The CDR3 is 14 amino acids. The CDR3 loop is CASNPGQGKNEQFF. DNA of the CDR3: TGTGCCAGCAACCCGGGACAGGGGAAGAATGAGCAGTTCTTC.

This chain links TRBV6-2 or TRBV6-3 with TRBJ1-2; D is unresolved. The CDR3 extends over 10 amino acids. Germline assignment: CDR1 MNHEY and CDR2 SVGEGT. V was shortened by 5 bases and J by 6 bases, with 4 bases between the two germline ends. In DNA form, the CDR3 reads TGTGCCAGCAGTCAGAATGGCTACACCTTC. Amino acids: CASSQNGYTF.

This clonotype was recorded many times. The chain links TRBV7-2 to TRBJ2-7; D could derive from TRBD1 or TRBD2 (5 bases each). The CDR3 has 14 amino acids. V shed 0 bases and J shed 2 bases, with 8 bases lying between them. Germline V gene sequence: CDR1 SGHTA, CDR2 FQGNSA. The CDR3 is CASSLARDPYEQYF. As DNA, the CDR3 is TGTGCCAGCAGCTTAGCGAGGGACCCCTACGAGCAGTACTTC.

There are a few counts of this clonotype. The V gene is TRBV20-1, the J gene TRBJ2-5, with 12 bases that match TRBD2. V shed 5 bases and J 2 bases; nucleotides not matched to a gene: 3. The CDR3 sequence is 14 residues long. From germline, CDR1 is DFQATT and CDR2 SNEGSKA (reference sequence). DNA for the CDR3: TGCAGTGCTTCTACTAGCGGGGGGCAAGAGACCCAGTACTTC. Protein sequence: CSASTSGGQETQYF.

The chain recombines TRBV7-2 with TRBJ1-5; weak D call: TRBD1 (5 bases). V was clipped by 0 bases and J by 3 bases, with 12 bases between them. The CDR3 loop spans 16 amino acids. CDR1 is SGHTA and CDR2 is FQGNSA in the germline V gene. The CDR3, as DNA: TGTGCCAGCAGCTTAGCCCGGGGGACCTACAATCAGCCCCAGCATTTT. Translating it yields CASSLARGTYNQPQHF.

This clonotype was counted only a few times. This chain joins TRBV20-1 and TRBJ2-1; D is perhaps TRBD2 (6 bases). Trimming cost V 1 base and J 5 bases, with 9 bases left between them. Germline V gives CDR1 DFQATT, CDR2 SNEGSKA (reference sequence). The CDR3 totals 13 residues. Here the CDR3 DNA reads TGCAGTGCTAGAGTACTAGCAGACAATGAGCAGTTCTTC. Translated, it gives CSARVLADNEQFF.

The V and J genes are TRBV19 and TRBJ2-5; maybe TRBD1 (6 bases). This CDR3 comprises 14 residues. V was shortened by 6 bases and J by 0 bases, with 11 bases between the two germline ends. Germline CDR1 is LNHDA and CDR2 is SQIVND (reference sequence). CDR3: CASSRDTYQETQYF. In DNA, the CDR3 is TGTGCCAGTAGCCGGGACACCTACCAAGAGACCCAGTACTTC.

This clonotype was observed a few times. The chain is built from TRBV29-1 and TRBJ1-5; possibly TRBD1 for D (5 bases). V lost 2 bases and J lost 3, with 11 bases in between. CDR3 length equals 14 residues. The germline gives CDR1 SQVTM, CDR2 ANQGSEA. The CDR3 DNA reads TGCAGCGTTGAAAGAGACAGCAACAATCAGCCCCAGCATTTT. Amino acids: CSVERDSNNQPQHF.